Listed below are T cell receptor beta chains from one sample, sequenced in a study of CD8 T cells in ankylosing spondylitis. TCRdb re-called the 5' RACE reads through MiXCR, storing one row per CDR3 protein. Counted here are about 240,000 distinct CDR3 sequences, around 10% occurring once; the ten biggest clones make up 6% to 7.5%. Sequences were obtained from blood, either unsorted or a sorted T cell fraction (not recorded which). The receptors were gathered from a male donor with ankylosing spondylitis or in good health (not recorded which). CDR3s include the opening cysteine and the closing phenylalanine or tryptophan. A D gene is named only where the DNA matches it firmly. Size is stated for part of the rows, as once, few or many counts, or as a class when the clone is expanded.

D,J,V,size,length,CDR3,DNA
.,TRBJ2-1,TRBV20-1,many,13,CSAMSEFYNEQFF,TGCAGTGCTATGTCAGAATTCTACAATGAGCAGTTCTTC
.,TRBJ2-2,TRBV5-1,many,14,CASRPAANTGELFF,TGCGCCAGCCGTCCAGCAGCGAACACCGGGGAGCTGTTTTTT
TRBD1,TRBJ2-1,TRBV7-6,.,19,CASSLQSGTETVSYNEQFF,TGTGCCAGCAGCTTACAATCCGGGACAGAGACAGTCTCCTACAATGAGCAGTTCTTC
.,TRBJ2-7,TRBV7-9,.,14,CASSPPKGPHEQYF,TGTGCCAGCAGCCCCCCTAAGGGCCCCCACGAGCAGTACTTC
TRBD1,TRBJ2-7,TRBV27,.,13,CASRRQGSSEQYF,TGTGCCAGCAGAAGACAGGGAAGTTCCGAGCAGTACTTC
.,TRBJ2-2,TRBV10-3,many,12,CAISEFTGELFF,TGTGCCATCAGTGAATTTACCGGGGAGCTGTTTTTT
.,TRBJ1-4,TRBV15,many,16,CATSRGMTENNEKLFF,TGTGCCACCAGCAGAGGAATGACAGAGAATAATGAAAAACTGTTTTTT
.,TRBJ1-1,TRBV20-1,many,12,CSARGGSAEAFF,TGCAGTGCTCGTGGGGGCTCTGCTGAAGCTTTCTTT
.,TRBJ2-7,TRBV28,.,13,CASSLFQTKEQYF,TGTGCCAGCAGTTTATTCCAGACAAAAGAGCAGTACTTC
.,TRBJ2-2,TRBV12-3/TRBV12-4,many,15,CASSLLVRVTGELFF,TGTGCCAGCAGTTTATTAGTCCGTGTCACCGGGGAGCTGTTTTTT
TRBD2,TRBJ2-1,TRBV5-1,many,14,CASGTSGVDNEQFF,TGCGCCAGCGGGACTAGCGGAGTAGACAATGAGCAGTTCTTC
TRBD2,TRBJ2-1,TRBV12-3/TRBV12-4,few,18,CASSFRPSGSISYNEQFF,TGTGCCAGCAGTTTTCGGCCTAGCGGGAGTATCTCCTACAATGAGCAGTTCTTC
TRBD2,TRBJ2-5,TRBV6-1,many,15,CASSDLAGEAETQYF,TGTGCCAGCAGTGACCTAGCGGGAGAGGCGGAGACCCAGTACTTC
.,TRBJ2-3,TRBV7-6,many,16,CASSRRARGLPDTQYF,TGTGCCAGCAGCCGGCGCGCCAGGGGACTTCCCGATACGCAGTATTTT
.,TRBJ2-3,TRBV5-1,many,15,CASSLDMTLTDTQYF,TGCGCCAGCAGCTTGGATATGACCCTCACAGATACGCAGTATTTT
.,TRBJ2-7,TRBV29-1,many,15,CSVEDPVQGYYEQYF,TGCAGCGTTGAAGATCCTGTGCAGGGGTACTACGAGCAGTACTTC
TRBD1,TRBJ2-7,TRBV12-3/TRBV12-4,.,15,CASSGSGTGDYEQYF,TGTGCCAGCAGTGGCTCCGGGACAGGGGACTACGAGCAGTACTTC
.,TRBJ2-1,TRBV19,.,15,CASSIRQGTYNEQFF,TGTGCCAGTAGTATTCGGCAGGGAACCTACAATGAGCAGTTCTTC
.,TRBJ2-7,TRBV20-1,many,12,CSAPDKSYEQYF,TGCAGTGCTCCGGACAAAAGCTACGAGCAGTACTTC
TRBD1,TRBJ2-5,TRBV5-1,many,15,CASSLKTGGYETQYF,TGCGCCAGCAGCCTGAAGACAGGGGGCTATGAGACCCAGTACTTC
TRBD1,TRBJ1-1,TRBV7-9,few,12,CASSLTVQGAFF,TGTGCCAGCAGCTTAACGGTACAGGGGGCTTTCTTT
TRBD2,TRBJ2-1,TRBV20-1,many,17,CSARGGGLAGGYNEQFF,TGCAGTGCTAGAGGAGGGGGCCTAGCGGGAGGTTACAATGAGCAGTTCTTC
.,TRBJ2-2,TRBV6-1,many,12,CASTALAGELFF,TGTGCCAGCACCGCCCTGGCAGGGGAGCTGTTTTTT
TRBD1,TRBJ1-2,TRBV6-5,.,16,CASSYSITGDDYGYTF,TGTGCCAGCAGTTACTCGATTACAGGGGACGACTATGGCTACACCTTC
.,TRBJ2-7,TRBV15,few,13,CATSPRLGYEQYF,TGTGCCACCAGCCCTCGTCTAGGCTACGAGCAGTACTTC
.,TRBJ1-1,TRBV27,many,16,CASSSFHTRMNTEAFF,TGTGCCAGCAGTTCGTTTCACACAAGAATGAACACTGAAGCTTTCTTT
TRBD2,TRBJ2-1,TRBV25-1,many,20,CASSEYLTAGGQGPYNEQFF,TGTGCCAGCAGTGAATATCTAACAGCGGGGGGGCAAGGGCCCTACAATGAGCAGTTCTTC
.,TRBJ2-3,TRBV5-1,many,17,CASSLGHGGPSTDTQYF,TGCGCCAGCAGCTTGGGTCACGGCGGGCCTAGCACAGATACGCAGTATTTT
TRBD1,TRBJ2-7,TRBV3-1,.,16,CASSPPGQGWLREQYF,TGTGCCAGCAGCCCTCCGGGACAGGGGTGGTTGCGAGAGCAGTACTTC
.,TRBJ1-2,TRBV10-3,few,12,CAISEGQYGYTF,TGTGCCATCAGTGAGGGACAGTATGGCTACACCTTC
TRBD1,TRBJ2-2,TRBV5-1,many,15,CASSLGQGLTGELFF,TGCGCCAGCAGCTTGGGACAGGGTCTCACCGGGGAGCTGTTTTTT
.,TRBJ2-7,TRBV20-1,many,13,CSAAASDSYEQYF,TGCAGTGCTGCGGCTAGCGACTCCTACGAGCAGTACTTC
TRBD1,TRBJ2-1,TRBV7-7,.,14,CASSLDRGGNEQFF,TGTGCCAGCAGCCTTGACAGGGGTGGGAATGAGCAGTTCTTC
.,TRBJ2-2,TRBV29-1,many,13,CSVGGGSTGELFF,TGCAGCGTTGGGGGAGGTTCGACCGGGGAGCTGTTTTTT
TRBD1,TRBJ1-2,TRBV5-7,.,14,CASSFVGDSNGYTF,TGTGCCAGCAGCTTCGTCGGGGACAGCAATGGCTACACCTTC
.,TRBJ2-1,TRBV3-1,.,16,CASSQDLGLVVDEQFF,TGTGCCAGCAGCCAAGATTTAGGGCTAGTAGTTGATGAGCAGTTCTTC
.,TRBJ2-1,TRBV20-1,many,15,CSAHGPYSTIGEQFF,TGCAGTGCCCATGGGCCGTACTCTACTATTGGTGAGCAGTTCTTC
TRBD1,TRBJ1-6,TRBV15,many,14,CATSRDLDRVALHF,TGTGCCACCAGCAGAGATTTGGACAGGGTGGCCCTCCACTTT
.,TRBJ2-3,TRBV5-1,many,12,CASSEQGGTQYF,TGCGCCAGCAGCGAACAGGGCGGTACGCAGTATTTT
.,TRBJ2-3,TRBV24-1,many,13,CATRSVSTDTQYF,TGTGCCACCAGGTCTGTTAGTACAGATACGCAGTATTTT
.,TRBJ2-1,TRBV24-1,many,19,CATSAQRGSGLYTYNEQFF,TGTGCCACCAGTGCCCAACGCGGTTCGGGGCTATACACCTACAATGAGCAGTTCTTC
.,TRBJ1-1,TRBV5-1,many,15,CASSLVGGLNTEAFF,TGCGCCAGCAGCTTGGTGGGGGGATTGAACACTGAAGCTTTCTTT
TRBD2,TRBJ2-3,TRBV9,many,16,CASSSGGRSGTDTQYF,TGTGCCAGCAGCTCCGGCGGGAGAAGCGGGACAGATACGCAGTATTTT
TRBD2,TRBJ2-3,TRBV4-1,.,18,CASSQDRWTSGLTDTQYF,TGCGCCAGCAGCCAAGATAGGTGGACTAGCGGATTGACAGATACGCAGTATTTT
TRBD1,TRBJ2-7,TRBV29-1,.,13,CSVRGQSSYEQYF,TGCAGCGTGAGGGGACAGAGCTCCTACGAGCAGTACTTC
TRBD1,TRBJ2-7,TRBV28,.,14,CASRPGQKAYEQYF,TGTGCCAGCCGACCGGGACAGAAAGCCTACGAGCAGTACTTC
.,TRBJ2-5,TRBV5-1,many,14,CASSFGGGQETQYF,TGCGCCAGCAGCTTCGGAGGGGGACAAGAGACCCAGTACTTC
TRBD1,TRBJ2-4,TRBV5-5,.,13,CASSSGTENIQYF,TGTGCCAGCAGCTCCGGGACAGAAAACATTCAGTACTTC
.,TRBJ2-6,TRBV5-1,few,16,CASSLGQLSGANVLTF,TGCGCCAGCAGCTTGGGACAGCTCTCTGGGGCCAACGTCCTGACTTTC